A selection of T cell receptor beta chains follows, all from one sample in a study of cytomegalovirus exposure and HLA in healthy donors. The repertoire was sequenced with immunoSEQ multiplex PCR; TCRdb's copy has only in-frame clones and lacks some. The sample gives roughly 170,000 clones, about 86% of which show up once; 2.8% is in the top ten. Material: PBMCs. Receptor source: a woman aged 18-29 years in good health and CMV-seropositive. The CDR3 runs from the conserved cysteine through the conserved F or W. The order of the fields is CDR3 protein, CDR3 DNA, V gene, D gene, clone size, J gene. A D gene is named only where the DNA matches it firmly. The size field is filled for only some rows; it gives once, few, many or a size class.

CDR3: CASRHDRASYEQYF
DNA: TGCGCCAGCAGGCACGACAGGGCCTCCTACGAGCAGTACTTC
V: TRBV5-1
D: TRBD1
size: -
J: TRBJ2-7

CDR3: CASSPIRVNTEAFF
DNA: TGTGCCAGCAGTCCAATCAGGGTGAACACTGAAGCTTTCTTT
V: TRBV25-1
D: -
size: -
J: TRBJ1-1

CDR3: CASRGGRETQYF
DNA: TGTGCCAGCAGGGGCGGGCGGGAGACCCAGTACTTC
V: TRBV2
D: -
size: -
J: TRBJ2-5

CDR3: CASSQSLPEQFF
DNA: TGTGCCAGCAGCCAAAGCTTACCTGAGCAGTTCTTC
V: TRBV11-2
D: -
size: -
J: TRBJ2-1

CDR3: CASSQDEGRTEAFF
DNA: TGCGCCAGCAGCCAAGATGAGGGGAGGACTGAAGCTTTCTTT
V: TRBV4-1
D: -
size: few
J: TRBJ1-1

CDR3: CASRRDRAGNTIYF
DNA: TGTGCCAGCAGACGTGACAGGGCTGGAAACACCATATATTTT
V: TRBV6-5
D: TRBD1
size: -
J: TRBJ1-3

CDR3: CASSIFGVMNTEAFF
DNA: TGTGCCAGTAGTATCTTCGGGGTAATGAACACTGAAGCTTTCTTT
V: TRBV19
D: -
size: -
J: TRBJ1-1

CDR3: CSGEGQREQFF
DNA: TGCAGTGGGGAGGGGCAGCGTGAGCAGTTCTTC
V: TRBV20-1
D: TRBD2
size: -
J: TRBJ2-1

CDR3: CASSPSAGANVLTF
DNA: TGTGCCAGCTCACCCTCAGCTGGGGCCAACGTCCTGACTTTC
V: TRBV18
D: -
size: -
J: TRBJ2-6

CDR3: CASSLRGAQTSYEQYF
DNA: TGTGCCAGCAGCTTGCGGGGGGCCCAGACTTCATACGAGCAGTACTTC
V: TRBV5-5
D: -
size: -
J: TRBJ2-7

CDR3: CASTVRDSQNIQYF
DNA: TGTGCCAGCACAGTAAGGGACAGCCAAAACATTCAGTACTTC
V: TRBV2
D: TRBD1
size: -
J: TRBJ2-4

CDR3: CASKAGPNTEAFF
DNA: TGTGCCAGTAAGGCAGGGCCGAACACTGAAGCTTTCTTT
V: TRBV19
D: -
size: -
J: TRBJ1-1

CDR3: CASDYGGYEQYF
DNA: TGTGCCAGCGACTACGGTGGCTACGAGCAGTACTTC
V: TRBV2
D: -
size: few
J: TRBJ2-7

CDR3: CASIWGQGFNEQFF
DNA: TGTGCCAGCATTTGGGGACAGGGGTTTAATGAGCAGTTCTTC
V: TRBV2
D: TRBD1
size: -
J: TRBJ2-1

CDR3: CASRAPDTQYF
DNA: TGTGCCAGCAGAGCGCCAGATACGCAGTATTTT
V: TRBV6-6
D: -
size: -
J: TRBJ2-3

CDR3: CASSTRTGDGYTF
DNA: TGTGCCAGCAGTACCCGGACAGGCGACGGCTACACCTTC
V: TRBV2
D: TRBD1
size: -
J: TRBJ1-2

CDR3: CASSQTSEGTDTQYF
DNA: TGTGCCAGCAGCCAGACTAGCGAGGGCACAGATACGCAGTATTTT
V: TRBV13
D: TRBD2
size: once
J: TRBJ2-3

CDR3: CASSLAGGTDTQYF
DNA: TGTGCCAGCAGCCTAGCGGGGGGGACAGATACGCAGTATTTT
V: TRBV9
D: TRBD2
size: -
J: TRBJ2-3

CDR3: CASSFRDTEAFF
DNA: TGTGCCAGTAGTTTCCGGGACACTGAAGCTTTCTTT
V: TRBV19
D: -
size: -
J: TRBJ1-1

CDR3: CASSLFGGQPQHF
DNA: TGTGCCAGCAGTTTATTCGGGGGTCAGCCCCAGCATTTT
V: TRBV27
D: -
size: -
J: TRBJ1-5

CDR3: CASSPISSYNSPLHF
DNA: TGCGCCAGCAGCCCTATAAGCTCCTATAATTCACCCCTCCACTTT
V: TRBV4-1
D: -
size: few
J: TRBJ1-6

CDR3: CASSFRQGATNEKLFF
DNA: TGTGCCAGCAGCTTCCGACAGGGTGCTACTAATGAAAAACTGTTTTTT
V: TRBV5-6
D: TRBD1
size: -
J: TRBJ1-4

CDR3: CASSLEGAYEQYF
DNA: TGCGCCAGCAGCTTGGAGGGGGCGTACGAGCAGTACTTC
V: TRBV5-1
D: TRBD1
size: -
J: TRBJ2-7

CDR3: CASSFRGQPRETQYF
DNA: TGTGCCAGCAGCTTTCGAGGACAGCCAAGGGAGACCCAGTACTTC
V: TRBV7-2
D: -
size: -
J: TRBJ2-5

CDR3: CASSLSELAGANEQFF
DNA: TGTGCCAGCAGCTTAAGTGAACTAGCGGGGGCCAATGAGCAGTTCTTC
V: TRBV7-9
D: TRBD2
size: -
J: TRBJ2-1

CDR3: CASTPSTGELFF
DNA: TGCGCCAGCACCCCTTCCACCGGGGAGCTGTTTTTT
V: TRBV4-1
D: -
size: -
J: TRBJ2-2

CDR3: CASSAREGGNYGYTF
DNA: TGTGCCAGCAGCGCTAGGGAGGGTGGGAACTATGGCTACACCTTC
V: TRBV2
D: -
size: -
J: TRBJ1-2

CDR3: CASSQEAAYNSPLHF
DNA: TGCGCCAGCAGCCAAGAGGCCGCTTATAATTCACCCCTCCACTTT
V: TRBV4-1
D: -
size: -
J: TRBJ1-6

CDR3: CASSDTVLPEAFF
DNA: TGTGCCAGCAGCGACACCGTTCTCCCTGAAGCTTTCTTT
V: TRBV6-6
D: -
size: few
J: TRBJ1-1

CDR3: CASSPRELRNTIYF
DNA: TGTGCCAGCTCACCGAGGGAGTTAAGAAACACCATATATTTT
V: TRBV18
D: -
size: -
J: TRBJ1-3

CDR3: CASTNGEQGMFGYTF
DNA: TGTGCCAGCACAAACGGGGAACAGGGGATGTTTGGCTACACCTTC
V: TRBV2
D: TRBD1
size: medium-sized
J: TRBJ1-2

CDR3: CASSAHRVEETQYF
DNA: TGTGCCAGCAGTGCCCACAGGGTCGAGGAGACCCAGTACTTC
V: TRBV25-1
D: -
size: -
J: TRBJ2-5

CDR3: CASSLDSGGINEQFF
DNA: TGTGCCAGCAGCTTAGACAGCGGGGGGATCAATGAGCAGTTCTTC
V: TRBV7-8
D: TRBD2
size: -
J: TRBJ2-1

CDR3: CASSQDLGGVIETQYF
DNA: TGCGCCAGCAGCCAAGATCTGGGGGGGGTAATAGAGACCCAGTACTTC
V: TRBV4-1
D: TRBD2
size: -
J: TRBJ2-5

CDR3: CASSPGQGARNTEAFF
DNA: TGTGCCAGCAGCCCGGGACAGGGGGCTAGGAACACTGAAGCTTTCTTT
V: TRBV7-9
D: TRBD1
size: -
J: TRBJ1-1

CDR3: CASSPFGGGRYNEQFF
DNA: TGTGCCAGCAGTCCTTTTGGCGGGGGCCGCTACAATGAGCAGTTCTTC
V: TRBV28
D: -
size: once
J: TRBJ2-1

CDR3: CASSVDRENIQYF
DNA: TGTGCCAGCAGCGTGGACAGGGAAAACATTCAGTACTTC
V: TRBV11-2
D: TRBD1
size: -
J: TRBJ2-4

CDR3: CASSEPKNIYEQYF
DNA: TGTGCCAGCAGTGAACCGAAAAACATCTACGAGCAGTACTTC
V: TRBV2
D: -
size: -
J: TRBJ2-7

CDR3: CASSSDTRPYNEQFF
DNA: TGTGCCAGCAGCTCCGACACACGACCCTACAATGAGCAGTTCTTC
V: TRBV7-6
D: -
size: -
J: TRBJ2-1

CDR3: CASSLVENYNEQFF
DNA: TGCGCCAGCAGCTTGGTAGAGAACTACAATGAGCAGTTCTTC
V: TRBV5-1
D: -
size: -
J: TRBJ2-1

CDR3: CAINGGAQGNTIYF
DNA: TGTGCCATCAATGGCGGGGCACAAGGAAACACCATATATTTT
V: TRBV10-3
D: -
size: -
J: TRBJ1-3

CDR3: CASSVVARGDEQFF
DNA: TGTGCCAGCAGCGTAGTAGCCAGGGGCGATGAGCAGTTCTTC
V: TRBV9
D: -
size: once
J: TRBJ2-1

CDR3: CASGGTGAYEQYF
DNA: TGTGCCAGCGGGGGAACAGGGGCGTACGAGCAGTACTTC
V: TRBV6-5
D: TRBD1
size: -
J: TRBJ2-7

CDR3: CASSLGRTVINSPLHF
DNA: TGTGCCAGCAGCTTAGGCCGGACAGTAATTAATTCACCCCTCCACTTT
V: TRBV7-2
D: -
size: -
J: TRBJ1-6

CDR3: CSASRGTEAFF
DNA: TGCAGTGCTTCTAGGGGGACTGAAGCTTTCTTT
V: TRBV20-1
D: -
size: -
J: TRBJ1-1

CDR3: CASRLTSLWFGDTQYF
DNA: TGTGCCAGCAGACTCACTAGCCTCTGGTTCGGGGATACGCAGTATTTT
V: TRBV27
D: -
size: -
J: TRBJ2-3

CDR3: CASSVRASTDTQYF
DNA: TGTGCCAGCAGCGTCAGGGCCAGCACAGATACGCAGTATTTT
V: TRBV5-4
D: -
size: -
J: TRBJ2-3

CDR3: CASRPQGIDNQPQHF
DNA: TGTGCCAGCAGACCACAGGGGATCGACAATCAGCCCCAGCATTTT
V: TRBV6-1
D: TRBD1
size: -
J: TRBJ1-5

CDR3: CASSEFTLGTDYYGYTF
DNA: TGTGCCAGCAGTGAATTCACTTTGGGGACAGACTACTATGGCTACACCTTC
V: TRBV2
D: TRBD1
size: -
J: TRBJ1-2

CDR3: CASSFFGGDRNTIYF
DNA: TGTGCCAGCAGCTTCTTCGGCGGGGATAGAAACACCATATATTTT
V: TRBV11-1
D: -
size: -
J: TRBJ1-3